Below are 15 T cell receptor beta chains sequenced from a single sample in a study of blood T cell repertoires in COVID-19. Data came from immunoSEQ multiplex PCR; TCRdb stores just in-frame clones and leaves some out. Of roughly 220,000 clones in the sample, around three quarters were seen once. Sequenced input: peripheral blood. These receptors all stem from a woman between 65 and 79 years old with acute or convalescent COVID-19.

The chain is built from TRBV2 and TRBJ1-5, with a weak D call TRBD1 (5 bases). From germline, CDR1 is SNHLY and CDR2 FYNNEI. The V end lost 6 bases, the J end lost 2 bases, and 26 bases lay between the germline ends. CDR3 length: 19 amino acids. The CDR3 spells CASSTSPGSGDMGNQPQHF. The CDR3 DNA is TGTGCCAGCAGCACTTCGCCGGGGTCGGGGGATATGGGCAATCAGCCCCAGCATTTT.

The chain recombines TRBV5-4 with TRBJ1-1; 9 positions agree with TRBD1. The length of the CDR3 is 14 residues. J was trimmed by 1 base and V by 4 bases; bases with no gene match: 2. Germline V gives CDR1 SGHNT, CDR2 YYREEE (reference sequence). The chain's CDR3 is CASSRTGANTEAFF. As DNA, the CDR3 is TGTGCCAGCAGCCGGACAGGGGCGAACACTGAAGCTTTCTTT.

The CDR3 bases are TGTGCCACCAGTGACCACAGGATGGACTATGGCTACACCTTC. Its protein is CATSDHRMDYGYTF. V is TRBV24-1 and J is TRBJ1-2, with D perhaps TRBD1 (5 bases). The CDR3 runs to 14 residues. Germline values: CDR1 KGHDR, CDR2 SFDVKD. Trimming cost V 4 bases and J 3 bases, with 11 bases left between them.

Of note for this clone: The germline gene is not matched at one end of the junction; a read error may be the cause. The chain uses TRBV7-7 and TRBJ2-7; 8 nucleotides match TRBD2. CDR1 and CDR2 (germline): SSHAT, FNYEAQ (reference sequence). The CDR3 loop spans 13 amino acids. In DNA form, the CDR3 reads TGTGCTAGCAGCTCGGGGACTAGGAGCGAGCAGTACTTC. It yields the protein CASSSGTRSEQYF. Full variable domain (missing parts from reference TRBV7-7 and TRBJ2-7): GAGVSQSPRYKVTKRGQDVTLRCDPISSHATLYWYQQALGQGPEFLTYFNYEAQPDKSGLPSDRFSAERPEGSISTLTIQRTEQRDSAMYRCASSSGTRSEQYFGPGTRLTVT.

The chain employs TRBV27 and TRBJ2-3, with 8 nucleotides matching TRBD2. The ends lost 6 bases at V and 2 bases at J; junction bases unmatched: 7. Looked up from germline, CDR1 is MNHEY and CDR2 is SMNVEV (reference sequence). CDR3 length: 15 amino acids. In DNA, the CDR3 is TGTGCCAGCAGACTTCTAGCGGGCCTCACAGATACGCAGTATTTT. Translating it yields CASRLLAGLTDTQYF.

V gene TRBV27 combines with J gene TRBJ2-7; tentative D call: TRBD2 (6 bases). Germline CDR1 MNHEY, CDR2 SMNVEV (reference sequence). The V and J ends lost 3 bases and 5 bases respectively, with 20 bases between them. CDR3 length: 16 amino acids. CDR3 in DNA: TGTGCCAGCAGTTTCCGACCGAGCGGGTTAGGCCACGAGCAGTACTTC. This sequence encodes CASSFRPSGLGHEQYF.

The V gene is TRBV3-1 (or the pseudogene TRBV3-2), the J gene TRBJ1-1; D not certain. The CDR3 is 11 residues long. Trimming took 1 base from V and 7 from J, leaving 4 bases between them. Per the germline V gene, CDR1 is LGHDT and CDR2 is YNNKEL (reference sequence). This chain's CDR3 is CASSQGVEAFF. The DNA of the CDR3 is TGTGCCAGCAGCCAAGGAGTTGAAGCTTTCTTT.

This rearrangement joins TRBV5-1 to TRBJ2-2; the match to TRBD1 covers 10 bases. J gave up 4 bases and V 4 bases, and 7 bases lay outside the gene matches. The CDR3 is made up of 16 amino acids. From germline, CDR1 is SGHRS and CDR2 YFSETQ. The CDR3 bases are TGCGCCAGCAGCCCAACAAGGACAGGGGGCACCGGGGAGCTGTTTTTT. It specifies CASSPTRTGGTGELFF.

The rearrangement uses TRBV19 and TRBJ2-1; 14 bases line up with TRBD2. Germline values: CDR1 LNHDA, CDR2 SQIVND (reference sequence). V shed 5 bases and J 4 bases; nucleotides not matched to a gene: 7. This CDR3 is 17 amino acids long. In DNA, the CDR3 is TGTGCCAGTAGTTCTATTCGGACTAGCGGGGGGTACAATGAGCAGTTCTTC. Translation: CASSSIRTSGGYNEQFF.

The genes are TRBV7-9 and TRBJ2-1; 11 bases are shared with TRBD2. V was pared by 7 bases and J by 9 bases, with 14 bases of the junction left unmatched. Per germline, CDR1 SEHNR and CDR2 FQNEAQ (reference sequence). The length of the CDR3 is 16 residues. The CDR3 sequence is CASTSFLTSGSTEQFF. CDR3 bases: TGTGCCAGCACCTCTTTCCTTACTAGCGGGAGTACTGAGCAGTTCTTC. Together with reference TRBV7-9 and TRBJ2-1, the CDR3 gives the full variable domain: DTGVSQNPRHKITKRGQNVTFRCDPISEHNRLYWYRQTLGQGPEFLTYFQNEAQLEKSRLLSDRFSAERPKGSFSTLEIQRTEQGDSAMYLCASTSFLTSGSTEQFFGPGTRLTVL.

This clone was detected only a few times. V and J are TRBV6-5 and TRBJ2-1, with 10 bases aligning to TRBD2. Germline-derived CDR1 and CDR2 are MNHEY and SVGAGI. CDR3 size: 16 residues. V lost 3 bases and J lost 1; bases outside the gene matches: 3. The CDR3, as DNA: TGTGCCAGCAGTTATATGGGACTAGCGTCCTACAATGAGCAGTTCTTC. This translates into CASSYMGLASYNEQFF.

The V gene is TRBV28, the J gene TRBJ1-6, with 9 bases lining up with TRBD1. Germline trimming cut 7 bases from V and 0 bases from J; bases unmatched to any gene: 16. CDR3 size: 20 residues. Germline CDR1 reads MDHEN; CDR2 reads SYDVKM. CDR3 sequence reads: CASTNLRDRVLGSYNSPLHF. In DNA form, the CDR3 reads TGTGCCAGCACCAACCTCCGGGACAGGGTCCTCGGCTCCTATAATTCACCCCTCCACTTT.

CDR3 coding DNA: TGTGCCATCAGTGAGTCTATGGGACAGGCTCAAGAGACCCAGTACTTC. Protein: CAISESMGQAQETQYF. The gene calls are TRBV10-3 and TRBJ2-5; 8 bases match TRBD1. Losses at the gene ends were 0 bases for V and 2 bases for J; bases not matched to a gene: 5. From germline, CDR1 is ENHRY and CDR2 SYGVKD. The CDR3 has 16 residues.

CDR3 sequence: CATAGTGSFSQETQYF. The CDR3 nucleotides read TGTGCCACCGCAGGGACAGGGTCTTTTTCCCAAGAGACCCAGTACTTC. This chain joins TRBV24-1 and TRBJ2-5, with 9 positions matching TRBD1. Losses at the gene ends were 9 bases for V and 1 base for J; bases not matched to a gene: 11. Germline assignment: CDR1 KGHDR and CDR2 SFDVKD. CDR3 length: 16 amino acids.

J is TRBJ2-3 and V is TRBV7-9, with 8 bases matching TRBD2. The V gene end was trimmed by 2 bases and the J gene end by 6 bases; junction bases not matched to a gene: 16. The CDR3 contains 18 residues. CDR1 and CDR2 from the germline V gene are SEHNR and FQNEAQ (reference sequence). Here the CDR3 reads CASSLTGSGLGERDTQYF. CDR3 nucleotides: TGTGCCAGCAGCTTAACAGGTTCGGGACTAGGGGAGAGGGATACGCAGTATTTT.